This T cell receptor (beta chain) is drawn from a study of shared clonotypes between healthy human individuals. Study overall: Each donor's CD8 memory used one plate, CD8 naive two, each CD4 subset three.

V lost 5 bases and J 4 bases, leaving 14 bases between the germline ends. Germline V lookup: CDR1 SGHAT, CDR2 FQNNGV. The length of the CDR3 is 14 residues. Only one count was recorded for this clone. Splitting the CD4+ cells yielded a CD45RA+ naive subset and a CD45RA-negative memory subset. An assay was performed, and its level was deep. Replicate PCRs for sorted subsets used around 190 ng DNA; this equaled 25,000 to 30,000 T cell genomes. Here immunoSEQ multiplex PCR was the method, and the copy in TCRdb shows in-frame clones only, minus some. The sample yields about 2 million clones, around 95% seen once.

The material sequenced was naive CD4+ T cells sorted from blood. This sample's subset: CD45RA+ positively selected. This TCR came from a man aged 18 to 29 in good health. The J gene is TRBJ2-5, the V gene TRBV11-2; no clear D. The CDR3 loop reads CASSPGRFPETQYF. Written as DNA, the CDR3 is TGTGCCAGCAGCCCAGGCCGGTTCCCAGAGACCCAGTACTTC.